The rows below give T cell receptor beta chains drawn from one sample of a study of regulatory and conventional T cells in RAG deficiency. The data were produced by immunoSEQ multiplex PCR, yet TCRdb's version contains in-frame clones alone and is incomplete. The table lists 20,000 to 25,000 clones, 95% to 96% of them singletons, with roughly 1.3% in the top ten. The same sample was also studied in work on regulatory T cells.

Sequenced: CD25- CD4+ T cells sorted from blood. These receptors all stem from a human donor in good health. CDR3s include the opening cysteine and the closing phenylalanine or tryptophan. Each record gives: D gene, J gene, V gene, clone size, CDR3 protein, CDR3 DNA. D genes are given only for firm matches. Clone size is given for some rows only: seen once, a few or many times, or a class if the clone is expanded.

TRBD1,TRBJ1-2,TRBV9,once,CASSAGQANYGYTF,TGTGCCAGCAGCGCGGGACAGGCAAACTATGGCTACACCTTC
TRBD1,TRBJ2-2,TRBV10-3,-,CAITAGGGETGELFF,TGTGCCATCACGGCAGGGGGCGGTGAAACCGGGGAGCTGTTTTTT
TRBD2,TRBJ2-1,TRBV9,-,CASSVGTIITNEQFF,TGTGCCAGCAGCGTCGGGACTATCATCACCAATGAGCAGTTCTTC
-,TRBJ1-1,TRBV9,once,CASSVAGASNTEAFF,TGTGCCAGCAGCGTAGCTGGGGCATCGAACACTGAAGCTTTCTTT
-,TRBJ2-2,TRBV18,-,CASSSNTNTGELFF,TGTGCCAGCTCATCGAACACGAACACCGGGGAGCTGTTTTTT
-,TRBJ1-3,TRBV7-2,-,CASSLSRGSGNTIYF,TGTGCCAGCAGCTTAAGCAGGGGCTCTGGAAACACCATATATTTT
-,TRBJ1-1,TRBV7-9,-,CASSTGATEAFF,TGTGCCAGCAGCACCGGAGCCACTGAAGCTTTCTTT
TRBD1,TRBJ1-1,TRBV5-1,-,CASSFITQGALGEAFF,TGCGCCAGCAGCTTTATTACCCAGGGGGCATTAGGTGAAGCTTTCTTT
-,TRBJ1-6,TRBV5-4,-,CASSLAGRSNNSPLHF,TGTGCCAGCAGCTTGGCCGGCAGGTCAAATAATTCCCCCCTCCACTTT
-,TRBJ1-3,TRBV4-1,-,CASSQDPIGVLNGNTIYF,TGCGCCAGCAGCCAAGACCCGATTGGAGTATTGAATGGAAACACCATATATTTT
-,TRBJ2-2,TRBV4-2,-,CASSQGGPRGSGELFF,TGTGCCAGCAGCCAAGGAGGGCCGAGGGGGTCCGGGGAGCTGTTTTTT
TRBD1,TRBJ1-1,TRBV6-5,-,CASSYSSTGDTEAFF,TGTGCCAGCAGTTACTCATCGACAGGGGACACTGAAGCTTTCTTT
TRBD2,TRBJ2-1,TRBV19,-,CASSLTKTGLAAYNEQFF,TGTGCCAGTAGTCTAACCAAAACCGGACTAGCGGCTTACAATGAGCAGTTCTTC
TRBD1,TRBJ1-6,TRBV7-2,-,CASSRGQGDSPLHF,TGTGCCAGCAGCCGGGGACAGGGCGATTCACCCCTCCACTTT
-,TRBJ1-6,TRBV19,-,CASSMGHPNSPLHF,TGTGCCAGTAGTATGGGGCATCCCAATTCACCCCTCCACTTT
TRBD1,TRBJ1-1,TRBV7-9,-,CASSLGTGTLQTLNTEAFF,TGTGCCAGCAGCTTAGGGACAGGGACCCTCCAAACCCTTAACACTGAAGCTTTCTTT
TRBD1,TRBJ2-7,TRBV27,once,CASSRTGLYEQYF,TGTGCCAGCAGTAGGACAGGGCTCTACGAGCAGTACTTC
-,TRBJ1-5,TRBV18,-,CASSPEFNRQPQHF,TGTGCCAGCTCACCAGAGTTTAATCGTCAGCCCCAGCATTTT
TRBD2,TRBJ2-7,TRBV5-1,-,CASSWAIGTIPYEQYF,TGCGCCAGCAGCTGGGCTATTGGGACTATCCCTTACGAGCAGTACTTC
-,TRBJ1-6,TRBV9,-,CASSVEGGNNSPLHF,TGTGCCAGCAGCGTAGAGGGAGGGAACAATTCCCCCCTCCACTTT
TRBD1,TRBJ1-6,TRBV2,-,CASSEQGADNSPLHF,TGTGCCAGCAGTGAACAGGGGGCAGATAATTCACCCCTCCACTTT
-,TRBJ1-1,TRBV19,-,CASSRDQGRNTEAFF,TGTGCCAGTAGTAGGGATCAGGGGAGGAACACTGAAGCTTTCTTT
-,TRBJ2-5,TRBV7-6,-,CASSLQQGTQYF,TGTGCCAGCAGCTTGCAGCAGGGGACCCAGTACTTC
TRBD2,TRBJ2-7,TRBV27,-,CASSTSLLAGGPYEQYF,TGTGCCAGCAGTACATCCTTACTAGCGGGGGGGCCCTACGAGCAGTACTTC
TRBD2,TRBJ2-7,TRBV6-1,-,CATRLREGSYEQYF,TGTGCCACCCGCTTACGGGAGGGCTCCTACGAGCAGTACTTC
TRBD1,TRBJ1-1,TRBV15,-,CATSRNYRGSVAEAFF,TGTGCCACCAGCAGGAACTACAGGGGTAGTGTCGCTGAAGCTTTCTTT
-,TRBJ2-7,TRBV11-2,-,CASSSAYEQYF,TGTGCCAGCAGCTCCGCGTACGAGCAGTACTTC
-,TRBJ2-5,TRBV6-5,-,CASSYSGTQYF,TGTGCCAGCAGTTACAGCGGGACCCAGTACTTC
TRBD2,TRBJ2-2,TRBV19,-,CASMGGDLYTGELFF,TGTGCCAGTATGGGAGGGGACCTCTACACCGGGGAGCTGTTTTTT
TRBD2,TRBJ2-3,TRBV6-1,-,CASSEDPSGGLGTDTQYF,TGTGCCAGCAGTGAAGATCCTAGCGGGGGGCTGGGCACAGATACGCAGTATTTT
TRBD1,TRBJ1-1,TRBV5-4,once,CASSLGDRPPAFF,TGTGCCAGCAGCTTGGGGGACAGACCTCCGGCTTTCTTT
-,TRBJ1-1,TRBV7-9,-,CASSLTAPKQGNTEAFF,TGTGCCAGCAGCTTAACCGCCCCCAAACAGGGGAACACTGAAGCTTTCTTT
-,TRBJ2-1,TRBV28,once,CASRRQDHNEQFF,TGTGCCAGCAGAAGACAGGACCACAATGAGCAGTTCTTC
-,TRBJ2-7,TRBV7-3,-,CASSSSEVTEQYF,TGTGCCAGCAGCTCCTCCGAGGTCACCGAGCAGTACTTC
-,TRBJ1-2,TRBV19,few,CASTDRSSNYGYTF,TGTGCCAGTACCGACAGGAGTTCGAACTATGGCTACACCTTC
TRBD1,TRBJ1-1,TRBV4-1,once,CASSQGQGGNTEAFF,TGCGCCAGCAGCCAAGGACAGGGTGGAAACACTGAAGCTTTCTTT
TRBD2,TRBJ2-1,TRBV7-7,-,CASSPRGSGGSYNEQFF,TGTGCCAGCAGCCCCCGGGGTAGCGGGGGGTCCTACAATGAGCAGTTCTTC
TRBD1,TRBJ2-5,TRBV19,few,CASSRTGGGETQYF,TGTGCCAGTAGCAGGACAGGGGGAGGAGAGACCCAGTACTTC
TRBD1,TRBJ2-7,TRBV18,-,CASSPSRDRAFPYEQYF,TGTGCCAGCTCACCTTCCCGGGACAGGGCCTTTCCCTACGAGCAGTACTTC
TRBD1,TRBJ2-2,TRBV7-3,once,CASSHQGQANTGELFF,TGTGCCAGCAGCCACCAGGGACAGGCGAACACCGGGGAGCTGTTTTTT
TRBD1,TRBJ1-2,TRBV5-1,once,CASSLEVTGGYGYTF,TGCGCCAGCAGCTTGGAGGTGACAGGGGGCTATGGCTACACCTTC
-,TRBJ1-3,TRBV10-3,-,CAIMRKNPNSGNTIYF,TGTGCCATCATGAGGAAAAACCCGAACTCTGGAAACACCATATATTTT
TRBD1,TRBJ1-2,TRBV10-3,-,CALGGGPEGTGRNYGYTF,TGTGCCCTGGGGGGTGGCCCGGAGGGGACAGGGAGAAACTATGGCTACACCTTC
-,TRBJ1-1,TRBV19,-,CASSRREMNTEAFF,TGTGCCAGTTCCCGCAGGGAAATGAACACTGAAGCTTTCTTT
TRBD2,TRBJ2-2,TRBV5-1,-,CASSFRTSAGGELFF,TGCGCCAGCAGCTTCCGGACTAGCGCAGGCGGGGAGCTGTTTTTT
-,TRBJ2-5,TRBV19,-,CASRNRGPGETQYF,TGTGCCAGCCGAAACCGGGGTCCCGGCGAGACCCAGTACTTC
-,TRBJ1-2,TRBV7-9,-,CASSLVEARGYTF,TGTGCCAGCAGCTTAGTGGAAGCGCGTGGCTACACCTTC
TRBD1,TRBJ1-5,TRBV30,-,CAWSAGQFNQPQHF,TGTGCCTGGAGTGCGGGACAGTTCAATCAGCCCCAGCATTTT
-,TRBJ1-5,TRBV5-1,-,CASSLGEANQPQHF,TGCGCCAGCAGCTTGGGAGAGGCTAATCAGCCCCAGCATTTT
-,TRBJ1-4,TRBV21-1,-,CASSKLIKEGGRGEKLFF,TGTGCCAGCAGCAAATTAATTAAAGAGGGGGGGCGAGGCGAAAAACTGTTTTTT
TRBD2,TRBJ2-3,TRBV4-2,-,CASSPRGDTDTQYF,TGTGCCAGCAGCCCTCGGGGGGACACAGATACGCAGTATTTT
TRBD2,TRBJ2-1,TRBV7-2,-,CASSWGLAGAYNEQFF,TGTGCCAGCAGCTGGGGGCTAGCGGGAGCTTACAATGAGCAGTTCTTC